This T cell receptor (beta chain) derives from a study of T cell repertoires in ileal Crohn's disease. Study-wide context: At surgery, around 40% of patients smoked, with median disease duration approximately 8 years. Findings and limits, study-wide: Sorted CD8 T cells held more high-frequency clones than CD4. Clonal expansions were more frequent in active smokers than non-smokers at surgery.

Germline CDR1 and CDR2: WSHSY and SAAADI. The V and J ends lost 7 bases and 3 bases, in that order; junction bases with no gene match: 9. The CDR3 extends over 14 amino acids. Sample time point: neoterminal ileum biopsy at postoperative endoscopy, about 6 months after surgery. TCRdb keeps only in-frame clones here, not all; method: immunoSEQ multiplex PCR. Here the sample spans more than 60,000 clones, about 89% being singletons. In regard to this clone: Its specificity is not known.

The chain couples TRBV10-2 to TRBJ2-7, with 7 bases fitting TRBD1. Source material: ileal tissue. The clonotype originates from an adult with Crohn's disease. CDR3 protein: CASTPIDRDYEQYF. CDR3 DNA sequence: TGCGCCAGCACCCCTATCGACAGGGACTACGAGCAGTACTTC.